Listed below are T cell receptor beta chains from one sample, sequenced in a study of PD-1 blockade in classical Hodgkin lymphoma. Libraries were prepared by immunoSEQ multiplex PCR; TCRdb keeps only in-frame clonotypes and omits some of them. This table has 30,000 or so clones, 82% appearing once. The sequencing here drew on peripheral blood mononuclear cells (PBMCs), taken at baseline. These receptors all come from a human donor with classical Hodgkin lymphoma. Each CDR3 is given without its conserved first and last residue.

j_call: TRBJ1-1
v_call: TRBV6-5
cdr3_aa: ASTTVLNTEAF

j_call: TRBJ1-1
v_call: TRBV29-1
cdr3_aa: SVEATKNPFPAAF

j_call: TRBJ2-7
v_call: TRBV19
cdr3_aa: ASRDRLTYEQY

j_call: TRBJ2-1
v_call: TRBV5-8
cdr3_aa: ASSSGTVYNEQF

j_call: TRBJ2-1
v_call: TRBV19
cdr3_aa: ASSRGLGNNEQF

j_call: TRBJ2-7
v_call: TRBV12-5
cdr3_aa: ASGLGSGGLSYEQY

j_call: TRBJ1-3
v_call: TRBV19
cdr3_aa: ASNTPGTGSGNTIY

j_call: TRBJ1-2
v_call: TRBV6-6
cdr3_aa: ASRGQSYGYT

j_call: TRBJ2-2
v_call: TRBV18
cdr3_aa: ASSRPGPATSGELF

j_call: TRBJ1-1
v_call: TRBV2
cdr3_aa: ASSDGMNTEAF

j_call: TRBJ1-1
v_call: TRBV12-5
cdr3_aa: ASGRGAMNTEAF

j_call: TRBJ1-4
v_call: TRBV6-5
cdr3_aa: ASSLKPASEKLF